The rows below give T cell receptor beta chains drawn from one sample of a study of T-cell memory formation after mild COVID-19. TCRdb re-derived calls from the 5' RACE reads in MiXCR, one entry per CDR3 protein. In the table there are over 350,000 distinct CDR3 sequences, 20% to 25% of which are singletons. The specimen sequenced was PBMCs or a T cell subset sorted from them (not recorded which). Receptors originate from an adult woman who had mild COVID-19 (a few samples of this study predate the infection). Cell type and time point are not known. The CDR3 runs from the conserved cysteine through the conserved F or W. D genes are given only for firm matches. Only some rows state a clone size, as once, few, many or a class for expanded clones.

D gene	J gene	clone size	V gene	CDR3 DNA	CDR3 protein
-	TRBJ2-5	few	TRBV6-1	TGTGCCAGCAGTGAAAGAGAGCGAGAGACCCAGTACTTC	CASSERERETQYF
-	TRBJ2-3	few	TRBV6-2/TRBV6-3	TGTGCCAGCAGTCTTGGGCGGCAGTATTTT	CASSLGRQYF
-	TRBJ2-3	many	TRBV12-3/TRBV12-4	TGTGCCAGCAGTTTAGATGTGGGGGTGTCGGATACGCAGTATTTT	CASSLDVGVSDTQYF
-	TRBJ1-1	-	TRBV12-3/TRBV12-4	TGTGCCAGCAGTTTAATGACGGCAGGAGGGATGAACACTGAAGCTTTCTTT	CASSLMTAGGMNTEAFF
-	TRBJ2-6	-	TRBV27	TGTGCCAGCGGTGAGTTCCCTGGGGCCAACGTCCTGACTTTC	CASGEFPGANVLTF
TRBD2	TRBJ2-1	few	TRBV20-1	TGCAGTGCTAGAGATCTAGCGGGAGGGCCTTACAATGAGCAGTTCTTC	CSARDLAGGPYNEQFF
-	TRBJ2-1	many	TRBV6-6	TGTGCCAGCAGTTACCTGCCCGGGACAAACAATGAGCAGTTCTTC	CASSYLPGTNNEQFF
TRBD2	TRBJ2-2	-	TRBV11-2	TGTGCCAGCAGCTTAGATGCTTTAGGGGGACTAGCGGGGATGAACACCGGGGAGCTGTTTTTT	CASSLDALGGLAGMNTGELFF
-	TRBJ2-1	many	TRBV27	TGTGCCAGCAGTACCGCTCTCAAGCCCCCTTACAATGAGCAGTTCTTC	CASSTALKPPYNEQFF
TRBD1	TRBJ1-3	few	TRBV12-3/TRBV12-4	TGTGCCAGCAGTCGACAGGGGATCTCTGGAAACACCATATATTTT	CASSRQGISGNTIYF
-	TRBJ2-3	-	TRBV6-5	TGTGCCAGCAGTTACTCCCTGACCGCAGCATATGCAGATACGCAGTATTTT	CASSYSLTAAYADTQYF
TRBD2	TRBJ2-3	few	TRBV5-1	TGCGCCAGCAGCCAAAAGACTAGCGGGGAGGATACGCAGTATTTT	CASSQKTSGEDTQYF
-	TRBJ2-2	-	TRBV6-2/TRBV6-3	TGTGCCAGCTTCTCAGGCGGGGAGCTGTTTTTT	CASFSGGELFF
TRBD1	TRBJ1-2	few	TRBV5-1	TGCGCCAGCAGACAGGGGGGTGGCTACACCTTC	CASRQGGGYTF
TRBD1	TRBJ2-7	few	TRBV30	TGTGCCTGGAGTGAGGGGGGGACAGGGTCACACGAGCAGTACTTC	CAWSEGGTGSHEQYF
-	TRBJ1-1	-	TRBV6-1	TGTGCCAGCAGTGCGCTTGAGAACACTGAAGCTTTCTTT	CASSALENTEAFF
-	TRBJ2-7	few	TRBV12-3/TRBV12-4	TGTGCCAGCAGTTTCCTGAAGCCTGAGGGGGAGCAGTACTTC	CASSFLKPEGEQYF
-	TRBJ2-1	-	TRBV7-9	TGTGCCAGCAGCTTAGCCAGGGTGAGGGTGAATGAGCAGTTCTTC	CASSLARVRVNEQFF
-	TRBJ2-1	few	TRBV5-1	TGCGCCAGCAGCCCGGGGGTTAGCGGTTCCTACAATGAGCAGTTCTTC	CASSPGVSGSYNEQFF
-	TRBJ1-1	few	TRBV7-9	TGTGCCAGCAGCTTAGTTTCCAAAGAAGCTTTCTTT	CASSLVSKEAFF
TRBD2	TRBJ2-3	-	TRBV5-1	TGCGCCAGCAGCGCCGGGACTAGCGGGGACACAGATACGCAGTATTTT	CASSAGTSGDTDTQYF
-	TRBJ2-1	few	TRBV20-1	TGCAGTGCTCAGGGGCCCACCCCCGCCAATGAGCAGTTCTTC	CSAQGPTPANEQFF
TRBD2	TRBJ2-7	once	TRBV2	TGTGCCAGCGGGAGGGCCACGGAGGGATACGAGCAGTACTTC	CASGRATEGYEQYF
-	TRBJ2-2	-	TRBV7-3	TGTGCCAGCAGCCTAGGATCCCACGGGGAGCTGTTTTTT	CASSLGSHGELFF
TRBD1	TRBJ2-2	-	TRBV24-1	TGTGCCACCTCCCCCGACGCGGACAGGTTGGCCGGGGAGCTGTTTTTT	CATSPDADRLAGELFF
-	TRBJ2-3	-	TRBV20-1	TGCAGTGCTCAGTCGGGCTCCGAGGCAGATACGCAGTATTTT	CSAQSGSEADTQYF
-	TRBJ2-5	-	TRBV14	TGTGCCAGCAGCCAAGGAGGGCAGGGTCAGACCCAGTACTTC	CASSQGGQGQTQYF
-	TRBJ2-1	-	TRBV4-2	TGTGCCAGCAGCGCAATAGGGAGTAATGAGCAGTTCTTC	CASSAIGSNEQFF
TRBD2	TRBJ2-7	-	TRBV13	TGTGCCAGCAGCGTCTCTAGCGGGGGTGCCTACGAGCAGTACTTC	CASSVSSGGAYEQYF
-	TRBJ1-1	few	TRBV6-1	TGTGCCAGCAGTGAGGGGGAGGGGTTAGGGAGCACTGAAGCTTTCTTT	CASSEGEGLGSTEAFF
TRBD1	TRBJ2-7	few	TRBV7-8	TGTGCCAGCAGCGCTCGGACAGGGCCCTACGAGCAGTACTTC	CASSARTGPYEQYF
TRBD1	TRBJ1-2	-	TRBV5-1	TGCGCCAGCAGCTCGGGACAGGGTCATGGCTACACCTTC	CASSSGQGHGYTF
-	TRBJ2-2	few	TRBV4-1	TGCGCCAGCAGCCAACCGGCCGGGGAGCTGTTTTTT	CASSQPAGELFF
-	TRBJ1-2	-	TRBV20-1	TGCAGTGCTAGAGATCGGGAGCAGGGGCTAGGCTACACCTTC	CSARDREQGLGYTF
TRBD1	TRBJ2-1	few	TRBV6-2/TRBV6-3	TGTGCCAGCAGTCGGGACAGGGGACATCGTAGCAATGAGCAGTTCTTC	CASSRDRGHRSNEQFF
TRBD1	TRBJ1-4	-	TRBV20-1	TGCAGTGCAGGTCAGGGGGCAACTAATGAAAAACTGTTTTTT	CSAGQGATNEKLFF
-	TRBJ1-2	once	TRBV20-1	TGCAGTGCTAGGCGGCAGACTTCACCTAACTATGGCTACACCTTC	CSARRQTSPNYGYTF
TRBD2	TRBJ2-7	-	TRBV4-2	TGTGCCAGCAGCCAGGGACTAGCGGGAGGGGGACCTTTCTACGAGCAGTACTTC	CASSQGLAGGGPFYEQYF
-	TRBJ2-7	-	TRBV21-1	TGTGCCAGCAGCAAGTTACTAGCGGGGGGGACCTACGAGCAGTACTTC	CASSKLLAGGTYEQYF
-	TRBJ2-2	-	TRBV9	TGTGCCAGCAGCCCACCTACGACCGGGGAGCTGTTTTTT	CASSPPTTGELFF
-	TRBJ2-7	few	TRBV7-9	TGTGCCAGCAGCTGGCGGTCCTACGAGCAGTACTTC	CASSWRSYEQYF
TRBD2	TRBJ2-1	few	TRBV2	TGTGCCAGCAGAGTAAGCCGGGACTACTCCTACAATGAGCAGTTCTTC	CASRVSRDYSYNEQFF
TRBD1	TRBJ2-3	few	TRBV13	TGTGCCAGCAGCTTGGGGACAGGGACTCGCCGCACAGATACGCAGTATTTT	CASSLGTGTRRTDTQYF
TRBD1	TRBJ2-1	-	TRBV6-5	TGTGCCAGCAGAGAACGGGACAGTGCCTTACGGGGGCAGTTCTTC	CASRERDSALRGQFF
-	TRBJ1-2	-	TRBV12-3/TRBV12-4	TGTGCCAGCAGTTCCACTAGGGGCGTTCGGTATGGCTACACCTTC	CASSSTRGVRYGYTF
TRBD1	TRBJ1-3	-	TRBV5-1	TGCGCCAGCAGCTACCGGACAGGGGATTTGTCTGGAAACACCATATATTTT	CASSYRTGDLSGNTIYF
TRBD1	TRBJ1-1	few	TRBV7-6	TGTGCCAGCAGCTTAGAGCCGGGACAGGTTTTAGCTTTCTTT	CASSLEPGQVLAFF
-	TRBJ2-3	-	TRBV16	TGTGCCAGCAGCCGTCAACAGGTAACAGATACGCAGTATTTT	CASSRQQVTDTQYF
-	TRBJ1-2	-	TRBV2	TGTGCCAGCATCAACCCGGGACTTAACTATGGCTACACCTTC	CASINPGLNYGYTF
-	TRBJ2-5	few	TRBV6-5	TGTGCCAGCAGTTCCCCCGTGACCCAGTACTTC	CASSSPVTQYF
-	TRBJ2-3	-	TRBV24-1	TGTGCCACCAGTTGGCAGGGGAGGGGCACAGATACGCAGTATTTT	CATSWQGRGTDTQYF
-	TRBJ2-6	few	TRBV7-8	TGTGCCAGCAGCTTAGGACGTGGGGCCAACGTCCTGACTTTC	CASSLGRGANVLTF
-	TRBJ2-5	-	TRBV7-2	TGTGCCAGCAGCTTGTTCGACAGAGTGGGAGAGACCCAGTACTTC	CASSLFDRVGETQYF
TRBD1	TRBJ2-1	-	TRBV27	TGTGCCAGCAGTTTCGGGACAGGTTACAATGAGCAGTTCTTC	CASSFGTGYNEQFF
TRBD1	TRBJ1-2	-	TRBV12-3/TRBV12-4	TGTGCCAGCAGCCGGGACAGGAGTTATGGCTACACCTTC	CASSRDRSYGYTF
-	TRBJ1-2	-	TRBV30	TGTGCCTGGAGTTGGGACGGAGCTAACTATGGCTACACCTTC	CAWSWDGANYGYTF
-	TRBJ2-7	-	TRBV5-1	TGCGCCAGCAGCTTGGATTTTCGGGAGCAGTACTTC	CASSLDFREQYF
-	TRBJ2-2	-	TRBV21-1	TGTGCCAGCAGCAAAGCTACCCGTAAGCCCAAGCACACCGGGGAGCTGTTTTTT	CASSKATRKPKHTGELFF
TRBD1	TRBJ2-1	-	TRBV12-3/TRBV12-4	TGTGCCAGCAGTCCCGTCTACGGGACAGGGGGGAACAATGAGCAGTTCTTC	CASSPVYGTGGNNEQFF